These 30 T cell receptor beta chains originate from one sample sequenced in a study of shared clonotypes between healthy human individuals. Repertoires were generated with immunoSEQ multiplex PCR, while TCRdb's copy carries only in-frame clones and drops some. The sample consists of approximately 500,000 clones, 60% to 80% of them appearing once. Sequenced material: PBMCs. The receptors here all came from a woman aged 35 to 49 in good health. Some clones in this sample may be carry-over from other donors' samples.

The V gene is TRBV7-2, the J gene TRBJ1-3; D may be TRBD1 (5 bases). Germline V gene data show CDR1 as SGHTA and CDR2 as FQGNSA. This CDR3 is 15 amino acids long. V shed 5 bases and J shed 4 bases, with 15 bases lying between them. CDR3 sequence: CASSLGTPDGNTIYF. CDR3 DNA: TGTGCCAGCAGCCTAGGGACCCCCGACGGAAACACCATATATTTT.

The chain is built from TRBV19 and TRBJ2-6; no reliable D call. Trimming pared 5 bases from V and 1 base from J, leaving 9 bases between. Germline V lookup: CDR1 LNHDA, CDR2 SQIVND (reference sequence). This CDR3 spans 15 amino acids. CDR3 sequence: CASSLGRSGANVLTF. In DNA, the CDR3 is TGTGCCAGTAGTCTGGGTCGGTCTGGGGCCAACGTCCTGACTTTC.

The table lists this clone with a count of one. The sample holds other DNA sequences that translate to the same CDR3. This sequence joins TRBV28 and TRBJ2-3; 7 bases fit TRBD1. CDR1 MDHEN and CDR2 SYDVKM come from the germline V gene. The CDR3 has 14 residues. Trimming at V came to 2 bases and at J to 3 bases, leaving 2 bases not matched to a gene. The CDR3 DNA is TGTGCCAGCAGTTTAGGGACAGCAACAGATACGCAGTATTTT. This codes for CASSLGTATDTQYF.

The V and J genes are TRBV5-1 and TRBJ2-1; 7 positions agree with TRBD1. CDR1 is SGHRS and CDR2 is YFSETQ in the germline V gene. V lost 7 bases, J lost 1 base, and 5 bases stayed unmatched. This CDR3 has 14 residues. The CDR3 bases are TGCGCCAGCGGAGAGGGGGCTTCCTACAATGAGCAGTTCTTC. It specifies CASGEGASYNEQFF.

The chain has TRBV7-9 and TRBJ2-1; 9 bases map to TRBD2. CDR3 length equals 15 residues. The V segment lost 5 bases and the J segment 7 bases; nucleotides outside the gene matches: 9. The germline V gene has CDR1 SEHNR and CDR2 FQNEAQ (reference sequence). CDR3 sequence: CASSPRGSGSNEQFF. CDR3 in DNA: TGTGCCAGCAGCCCCCGGGGTAGCGGGAGTAATGAGCAGTTCTTC.

This chain connects TRBV4-1 to TRBJ2-1; TRBD1 matches 7 bases. The V and J ends lost 1 base and 6 bases, in that order; junction bases with no gene match: 3. Germline V gene lookup returns CDR1 MGHRA and CDR2 YSYEKL. The CDR3 runs 14 residues. This CDR3 is CASSQGDRFNEQFF. The CDR3 DNA is TGCGCCAGCAGCCAAGGGGACAGATTCAATGAGCAGTTCTTC.

The chain combines TRBV28 with TRBJ2-7, with D tentatively TRBD1 (6 bases). The germline V gene encodes CDR1 MDHEN and CDR2 SYDVKM. The CDR3 has 14 amino acids. Trimming removed 6 bases from V and 2 bases from J, with 14 bases in between. CDR3 amino acids: CASSNPDRTYEQYF. CDR3 bases: TGTGCCAGCAGCAACCCTGACAGGACCTACGAGCAGTACTTC.

The J gene is TRBJ2-6, the V gene TRBV6-5; D may be TRBD2 (5 bases). Trimming removed 6 bases at V and 2 bases at J, with 5 bases between. The CDR3 consists of 13 residues. From germline, CDR1 is MNHEY and CDR2 SVGAGI. The CDR3 reads CASREAGANVLTF. In DNA, the CDR3 is TGTGCCAGCAGGGAGGCTGGGGCCAACGTCCTGACTTTC.

This rearrangement joins TRBV2 to TRBJ2-5; 7 bases are a match to TRBD2. V was pared by 4 bases and J by 4 bases, with 6 bases of the junction left unmatched. The length of the CDR3 is 14 residues. Germline CDR1 and CDR2: SNHLY and FYNNEI. CDR3 region: CASSGGLGLETQYF. Here the CDR3 DNA reads TGTGCCAGCAGTGGCGGACTAGGGTTAGAGACCCAGTACTTC.

In the case of this clone: This may be a read error: a much more frequent sequence differs by one nucleotide. The same CDR3 arises from other DNA sequences in this sample as well. The chain employs TRBV28 and TRBJ2-1; D gene ambiguous. This CDR3 is 12 amino acids long. V was clipped by 1 base and J by 7 bases, with 5 bases between them. From germline, CDR1 is MDHEN and CDR2 SYDVKM. DNA of the CDR3: TGTGCCAGCAGTTTATCGCGGAATGAGCAGTTCTTC. The encoded protein is CASSLSRNEQFF.

This clone was observed a handful of times. Mismatch with germline at one junction end may stem from a read error. V gene TRBV2 combines with J gene TRBJ1-2, with 7 nucleotides matching TRBD1. The CDR3 spans 13 residues. Germline loops: CDR1 SNHLY, CDR2 FYNNEI. CDR3 amino acids: CASREDRENGYTF. In DNA, the CDR3 is TGTGCCAGCAGAGAAGACAGGGAAAATGGCTACACCTTC. Variable domain in full (rest from reference TRBV2 and TRBJ1-2): EPEVTQTPSHQVTQMGQEVILRCVPISNHLYFYWYRQILGQKVEFLVSFYNNEISEKSEIFDDQFSVERPDGSNFTLKIRSTKLEDSAMYFCASREDRENGYTFGSGTRLTVV.

The V call is TRBV7-6, the J call TRBJ1-1; 7 nucleotides align to TRBD1. The CDR3 spans 14 residues. Germline V lookup: CDR1 SGHVS, CDR2 FNYEAQ. V trimming: 1 base; J trimming: 4 bases; junction bases outside the gene matches: 3. The CDR3 sequence is CASSLGGGSTEAFF. The DNA of the CDR3 is TGTGCCAGCAGCTTAGGAGGGGGCAGCACTGAAGCTTTCTTT.

The chain uses TRBV6-4 and TRBJ2-2, with D unresolved. The ends were cut back, 2 bases at V and 4 bases at J, with 8 bases in the middle. This CDR3 is built from 14 residues. Looked up from germline, CDR1 is MRHNA and CDR2 is SNTAGT. The CDR3 here is CASSDQHSTGELFF. CDR3 sequence (DNA): TGTGCCAGCAGTGACCAACACAGCACCGGGGAGCTGTTTTTT.

This clone turned up a few times. J is TRBJ1-5 and V is TRBV2, with 8 positions matching TRBD1. The germline V gene encodes CDR1 SNHLY and CDR2 FYNNEI. The length of the CDR3 is 15 residues. The V segment lost 7 bases and the J segment 6 bases; nucleotides outside the gene matches: 11. CDR3 sequence reads: CASTGGTGSSQPQHF. CDR3 DNA sequence: TGTGCCAGCACTGGGGGGACAGGCAGTAGTCAGCCCCAGCATTTT.

The V gene is TRBV10-3, the J gene TRBJ1-2; the match to TRBD1 covers 9 bases. Losses at the gene ends were 5 bases for V and 6 bases for J; bases not matched to a gene: 13. The CDR3 runs 16 residues. Per the germline V gene, CDR1 is ENHRY and CDR2 is SYGVKD. For the CDR3, the DNA is TGTGCCATCAGTAGCCCCGGGACAGGGTGGCTCGATGGCTACACCTTC. Protein: CAISSPGTGWLDGYTF.

CDR3: CASSGGLDQPQHF. In nucleotides, the CDR3 is TGTGCCAGCAGCGGGGGGCTTGATCAGCCCCAGCATTTT. This sequence joins TRBV2 and TRBJ1-5; tentative D call: TRBD1 (6 bases). Germline CDR1 and CDR2: SNHLY and FYNNEI. Trimming cost V 6 bases and J 5 bases, with 11 bases left between them. The CDR3 has 13 amino acids.

This chain joins TRBV7-2 and TRBJ2-3; D possibly corresponds to TRBD1 (5 bases). This CDR3 is 14 amino acids long. V was shortened by 2 bases and J by 7 bases, with 13 bases between the two germline ends. CDR1 and CDR2 from the germline V gene are SGHTA and FQGNSA. CDR3 sequence (DNA): TGTGCCAGCAGCTTATTGTCAGGGCCGAATACGCAGTATTTT. Its translation is CASSLLSGPNTQYF. The whole variable domain, filled in from reference TRBV7-2 and TRBJ2-3, reads GAGVSQSPSNKVTEKGKDVELRCDPISGHTALYWYRQSLGQGLEFLIYFQGNSAPDKSGLPSDRFSAERTGGSVSTLTIQRTQQEDSAVYLCASSLLSGPNTQYFGPGTRLTVL.

V is TRBV27 and J is TRBJ2-1; possible D gene TRBD2, 5 bases. V lost 0 bases and J lost 9, with 9 bases in between. Germline V gives CDR1 MNHEY, CDR2 SMNVEV (reference sequence). The CDR3 runs to 13 residues. The CDR3 DNA follows: TGTGCCAGCAGTTTATCTCAACGGGGTGAGCAGTTCTTC. Translation: CASSLSQRGEQFF.

The chain is built from TRBV11-2 and TRBJ2-7, with D possibly being TRBD2 (6 bases). The ends were cut back, 0 bases at V and 6 bases at J, with 18 bases in the middle. Germline V gene lookup returns CDR1 SGHAT and CDR2 FQNNGV. The CDR3 runs 16 residues. CDR3 in amino acids: CASSLDRAGGTGEQYF. The DNA for the CDR3 is TGTGCCAGCAGCTTAGATAGGGCTGGCGGGACGGGCGAGCAGTACTTC.

This clone was seen more than once but under ten times. The CDR3 DNA sequence: TGTGCCAGCAGTGTGCGGAGCAATGAGCAGTTCTTC. It specifies CASSVRSNEQFF. The chain couples TRBV2 to TRBJ2-1; no definite D call. This CDR3 is built from 12 residues. Germline loops: CDR1 SNHLY, CDR2 FYNNEI. The V gene lost 4 bases and the J gene lost 6 bases, with 7 bases spanning the gap.

This chain links TRBV5-1 with TRBJ2-7, with D possibly matching TRBD1 (6 bases). CDR3 length equals 17 residues. Per germline, CDR1 SGHRS and CDR2 YFSETQ. V was cut by 4 bases and J by 4 bases, with 24 bases left in between. The CDR3 sequence is CASSRRSAGTPIYEQYF. CDR3 nucleotides: TGCGCCAGCAGCCGTAGATCCGCCGGGACACCAATTTACGAGCAGTACTTC. Full variable domain (remainder filled in from reference TRBV5-1 and TRBJ2-7): KAGVTQTPRYLIKTRGQQVTLSCSPISGHRSVSWYQQTPGQGLQFLFEYFSETQRNKGNFPGRFSGRQFSNSRSEMNVSTLELGDSALYLCASSRRSAGTPIYEQYFGPGTRLTVT.

This chain connects TRBV5-1 to TRBJ2-2; D might be TRBD1 (7 bases). The germline gives CDR1 SGHRS, CDR2 YFSETQ. The V gene lost 9 bases and the J gene lost 2 bases, with 14 bases spanning the gap. This CDR3 comprises 14 residues. The CDR3 reads CATAGQTNTGELFF. The CDR3 nucleotides are TGCGCCACCGCGGGACAGACCAACACCGGGGAGCTGTTTTTT. Looking up the rest from reference TRBV5-1 and TRBJ2-2 gives the full variable domain: KAGVTQTPRYLIKTRGQQVTLSCSPISGHRSVSWYQQTPGQGLQFLFEYFSETQRNKGNFPGRFSGRQFSNSRSEMNVSTLELGDSALYLCATAGQTNTGELFFGEGSRLTVL.

This chain joins TRBV5-4 and TRBJ1-4; 9 nucleotides line up with TRBD1. CDR3 length: 15 amino acids. V was clipped by 1 base and J by 6 bases; unmatched bases: 4. CDR1 and CDR2 from the germline V gene are SGHNT and YYREEE (reference sequence). The CDR3 DNA is TGTGCCAGCAGCTTGAAGGGGACAGGGTATGAAAAACTGTTTTTT. Its translation: CASSLKGTGYEKLFF.

This clone occurred once. The J gene is TRBJ1-2, the V gene TRBV6-5, with a tentative D call TRBD1 (6 bases). Germline V lookup: CDR1 MNHEY, CDR2 SVGAGI. This CDR3 comprises 14 residues. The V end was cut by 3 bases, the J end by 12 bases, with 20 bases between. The CDR3 DNA reads TGTGCCAGCAGTTATGGACAGACACAAAACGTCGACACCTTC. Translated, it gives CASSYGQTQNVDTF.

The genes are TRBV30 and TRBJ2-7; 7 bases are shared with TRBD1. Germline V CDR1 and CDR2: GTSNPN, SVGIG (reference sequence). V was clipped by 0 bases and J by 5 bases; unmatched bases: 7. There are 14 residues in the CDR3. CDR3 bases: TGTGCCTGGAGTGTGAAGGGGGCGCGCAACGAGCAGTACTTC. Residues: CAWSVKGARNEQYF.

The CDR3 loop is CASSAADGPSQPQHF. As DNA, the CDR3 is TGTGCCAGCAGCGCCGCGGACGGACCGTCTCAACCCCAGCATTTT. The chain has TRBV5-8 and TRBJ1-5; the D is unclear. V lost 4 bases and J lost 10, with 21 bases in between. Germline loops: CDR1 SGHTS, CDR2 YDEGEE. The CDR3 is 15 residues long.

The CDR3 protein is CASSLRLAGGRNEQFF. For the CDR3, the DNA is TGTGCCAGTAGCCTTCGTCTAGCGGGAGGGCGGAATGAGCAGTTCTTC. The rearrangement joins TRBV19 to TRBJ2-1, with 12 bases matching TRBD2. With V trimmed by 6 bases and J by 7 bases, 10 bases remained unmatched. Germline values: CDR1 LNHDA, CDR2 SQIVND (reference sequence). The CDR3 covers 16 residues.

Of note for this clone: This may arise from a read error, as a much more abundant clone is one base away. This sample also contains other DNA sequences that code for the same CDR3. The CDR3 region is CSVDRGGTAFF. CDR3 coding DNA: TGCAGCGTGGACCGAGGGGGAACGGCTTTCTTT. V and J are TRBV29-1 and TRBJ1-1; TRBD1 might be the D (6 bases). Trimming pared 6 bases from V and 11 bases from J, leaving 16 bases between. The CDR3 is made up of 11 amino acids. Per the germline V gene, CDR1 is SQVTM and CDR2 is ANQGSEA.

The genes are TRBV6-6 and TRBJ1-1; D possibly corresponds to TRBD1 (6 bases). V was cut by 6 bases and J by 0 bases, with 11 bases left in between. This CDR3 has 14 residues. Germline lookup yields CDR1 MNHNY and CDR2 SVGAGI (reference sequence). The CDR3 DNA reads TGTGCCAGCAGCCCAGACAGGATGAACACTGAAGCTTTCTTT. It translates to CASSPDRMNTEAFF.

The chain links TRBV5-4 to TRBJ2-1, with 8 bases fitting TRBD1. V was clipped by 1 base and J by 8 bases; unmatched bases: 17. Germline lookup yields CDR1 SGHNT and CDR2 YYREEE (reference sequence). The CDR3 contains 18 residues. The CDR3 DNA is TGTGCCAGCAGCTTGTGGGTTGGAGGGGCAGGGGGCGGCGATGAGCAGTTCTTC. The encoded protein is CASSLWVGGAGGGDEQFF.